This T cell receptor beta chain was profiled in a study of yellow fever vaccine responses in identical twins. TCRdb reanalysed the RT-PCR reads using MiXCR and keeps one entry per CDR3 protein. The table has nearly 2,500 distinct CDR3 sequences, less than 90% seen once. Study conclusions and caveats: Twin vaccine T cell responses reportedly seemed partly convergent, partly personalized.

Comments on this clonotype: Its antigen is still unknown.

This TCR derives from a woman aged 18-29 years who received the yellow fever vaccine. The sample in question was T cells from blood (PBMCs), unsorted or a sorted subset (not recorded which), obtained before or after yellow fever vaccination (not recorded which).

The CDR3 reads CASSDPLTVSTEAFF. DNA of the CDR3: TGTGCCAGCAGCGATCCCTTGACAGTCTCCACTGAAGCTTTCTTT. The chain joins TRBV4-2 to TRBJ1-1, with D possibly matching TRBD1 (5 bases). The CDR3 length is 15 residues. V was pared by 5 bases and J by 4 bases, with 17 bases between. Germline V gives CDR1 LGHNA, CDR2 YNFKEQ.